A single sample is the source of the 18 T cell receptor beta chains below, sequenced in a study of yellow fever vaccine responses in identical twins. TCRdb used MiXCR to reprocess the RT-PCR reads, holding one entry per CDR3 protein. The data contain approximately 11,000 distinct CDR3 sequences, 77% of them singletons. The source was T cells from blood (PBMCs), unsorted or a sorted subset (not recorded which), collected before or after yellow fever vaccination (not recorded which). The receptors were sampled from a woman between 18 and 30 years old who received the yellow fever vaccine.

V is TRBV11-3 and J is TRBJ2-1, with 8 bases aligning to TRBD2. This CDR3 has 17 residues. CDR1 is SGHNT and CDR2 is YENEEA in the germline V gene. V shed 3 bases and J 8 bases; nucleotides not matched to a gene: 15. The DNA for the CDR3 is TGTGCCAGCAGCTTTCCCTCCTTAGCGGGACCCGAGGATGAGCAGTTCTTC. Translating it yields CASSFPSLAGPEDEQFF.

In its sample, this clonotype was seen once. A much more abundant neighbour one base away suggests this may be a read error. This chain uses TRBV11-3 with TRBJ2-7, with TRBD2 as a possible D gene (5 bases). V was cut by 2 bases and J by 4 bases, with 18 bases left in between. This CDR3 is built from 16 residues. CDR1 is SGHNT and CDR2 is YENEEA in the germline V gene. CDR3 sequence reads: CASSLIEEPGLYEQYF. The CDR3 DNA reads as TGTGCCAGCAGCTTAATCGAGGAACCGGGATTATACGAGCAGTACTTC.

The CDR3 spells CASSLRQVGNTEAFF. DNA for the CDR3: TGTGCCAGCAGTTTGCGGCAGGTGGGGAACACTGAAGCTTTCTTT. The J gene is TRBJ1-1, the V gene TRBV28; D gene uncertain. In germline, CDR1 is MDHEN, CDR2 SYDVKM. Trimming left V 3 bases short and J 1 base short, with 12 bases between. The CDR3 is 15 residues long. The whole variable domain, remainder taken from reference TRBV28 and TRBJ1-1, is DVKVTQSSRYLVKRTGEKVFLECVQDMDHENMFWYRQDPGLGLRLIYFSYDVKMKEKGDIPEGYSVSREKKERFSLILESASTNQTSMYLCASSLRQVGNTEAFFGQGTRLTVV.

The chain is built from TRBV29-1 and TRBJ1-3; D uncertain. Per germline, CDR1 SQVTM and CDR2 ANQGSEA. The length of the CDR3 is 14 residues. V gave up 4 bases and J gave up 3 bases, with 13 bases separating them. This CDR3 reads CSVAPGEGGNTIYF. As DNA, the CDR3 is TGCAGCGTTGCACCCGGGGAGGGTGGAAACACCATATATTTT. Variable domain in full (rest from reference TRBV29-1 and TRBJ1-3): SAVISQKPSRDICQRGTSLTIQCQVDSQVTMMFWYRQQPGQSLTLIATANQGSEATYESGFVIDKFPISRPNLTFSTLTVSNMSPEDSSIYLCSVAPGEGGNTIYFGEGSWLTVV.

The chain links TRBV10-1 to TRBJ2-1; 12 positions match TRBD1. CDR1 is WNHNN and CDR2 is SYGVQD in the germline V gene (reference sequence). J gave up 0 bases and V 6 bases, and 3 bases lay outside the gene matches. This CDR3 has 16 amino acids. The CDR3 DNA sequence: TGCGCCAGCAGCGGGGGACAGGGGGCCTCCTACAATGAGCAGTTCTTC. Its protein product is CASSGGQGASYNEQFF.

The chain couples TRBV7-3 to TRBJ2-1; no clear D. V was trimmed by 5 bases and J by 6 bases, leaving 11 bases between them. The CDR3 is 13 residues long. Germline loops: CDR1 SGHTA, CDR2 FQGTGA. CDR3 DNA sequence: TGTGCCAGCAGCGTAAGCTGGGTCAATGAGCAGTTCTTC. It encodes CASSVSWVNEQFF.

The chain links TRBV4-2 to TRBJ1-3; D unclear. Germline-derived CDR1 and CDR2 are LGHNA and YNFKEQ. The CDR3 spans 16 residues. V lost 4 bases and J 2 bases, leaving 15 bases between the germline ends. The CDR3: CASSPSITITGNTIYF. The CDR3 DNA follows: TGTGCCAGCAGCCCCTCGATAACTATTACTGGAAACACCATATATTTT.

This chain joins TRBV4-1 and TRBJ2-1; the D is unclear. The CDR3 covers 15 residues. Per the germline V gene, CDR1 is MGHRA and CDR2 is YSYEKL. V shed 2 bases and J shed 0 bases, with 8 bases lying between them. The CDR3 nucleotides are TGCGCCAGCAGCCAACCTGGGGACTCCTACAATGAGCAGTTCTTC. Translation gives CASSQPGDSYNEQFF.

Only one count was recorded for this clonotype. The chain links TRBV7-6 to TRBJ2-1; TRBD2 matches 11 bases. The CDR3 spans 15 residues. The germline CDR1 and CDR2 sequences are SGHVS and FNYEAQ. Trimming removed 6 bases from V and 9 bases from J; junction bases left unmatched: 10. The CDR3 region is CASSLLLAGGSEQFF. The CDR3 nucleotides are TGTGCCAGCAGTTTGTTGCTAGCGGGGGGTAGTGAGCAGTTCTTC. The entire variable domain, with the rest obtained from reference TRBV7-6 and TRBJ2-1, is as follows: GAGVSQSPRYKVTKRGQDVALRCDPISGHVSLYWYRQALGQGPEFLTYFNYEAQQDKSGLPNDRFSAERPEGSISTLTIQRTEQRDSAMYRCASSLLLAGGSEQFFGPGTRLTVL.

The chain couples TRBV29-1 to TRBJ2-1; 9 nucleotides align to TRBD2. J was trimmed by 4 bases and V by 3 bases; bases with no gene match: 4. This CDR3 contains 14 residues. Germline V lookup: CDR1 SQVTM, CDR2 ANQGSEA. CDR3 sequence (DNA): TGCAGCGTTGATCCTAGCGGGGAATACAATGAGCAGTTCTTC. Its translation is CSVDPSGEYNEQFF.

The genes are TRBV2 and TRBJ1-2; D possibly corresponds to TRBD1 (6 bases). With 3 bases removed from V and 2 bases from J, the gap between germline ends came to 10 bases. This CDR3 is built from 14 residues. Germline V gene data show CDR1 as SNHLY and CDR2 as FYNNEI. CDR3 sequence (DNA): TGTGCCAGCAGTGACAGGGACATAAACTATGGCTACACCTTC. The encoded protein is CASSDRDINYGYTF.

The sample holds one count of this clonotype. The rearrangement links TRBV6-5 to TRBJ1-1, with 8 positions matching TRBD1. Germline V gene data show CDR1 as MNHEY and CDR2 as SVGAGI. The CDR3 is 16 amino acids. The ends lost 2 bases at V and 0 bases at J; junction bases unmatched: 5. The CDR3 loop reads CASSYGTGVMNTEAFF. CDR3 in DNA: TGTGCCAGCAGTTACGGGACAGGCGTTATGAACACTGAAGCTTTCTTT.

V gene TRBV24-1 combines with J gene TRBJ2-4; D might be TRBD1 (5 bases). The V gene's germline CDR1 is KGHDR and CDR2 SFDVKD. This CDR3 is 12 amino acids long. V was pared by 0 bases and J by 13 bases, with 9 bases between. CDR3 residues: CATSDLQGFQYF. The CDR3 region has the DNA TGTGCCACCAGTGATTTGCAGGGATTCCAGTACTTC.

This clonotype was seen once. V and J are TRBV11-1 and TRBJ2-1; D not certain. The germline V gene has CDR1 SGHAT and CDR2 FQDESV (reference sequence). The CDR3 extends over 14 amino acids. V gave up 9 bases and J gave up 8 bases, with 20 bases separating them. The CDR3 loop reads CASEQLNGLDEQFF. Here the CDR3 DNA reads TGTGCCAGTGAGCAGCTTAATGGGTTGGATGAGCAGTTCTTC.

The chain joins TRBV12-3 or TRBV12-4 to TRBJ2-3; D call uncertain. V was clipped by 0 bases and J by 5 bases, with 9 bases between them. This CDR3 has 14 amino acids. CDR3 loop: CASSLAGRGDTQYF. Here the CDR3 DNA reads TGTGCCAGCAGTTTAGCAGGGCGAGGAGATACGCAGTATTTT.

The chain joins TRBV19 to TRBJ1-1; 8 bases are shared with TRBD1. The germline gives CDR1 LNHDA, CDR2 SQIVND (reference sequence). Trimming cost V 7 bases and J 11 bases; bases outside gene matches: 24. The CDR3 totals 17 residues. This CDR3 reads CASNHRDYRDRSFDAFF. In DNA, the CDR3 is TGTGCCAGTAACCATAGGGACTACCGGGACAGGTCCTTTGACGCTTTCTTT.

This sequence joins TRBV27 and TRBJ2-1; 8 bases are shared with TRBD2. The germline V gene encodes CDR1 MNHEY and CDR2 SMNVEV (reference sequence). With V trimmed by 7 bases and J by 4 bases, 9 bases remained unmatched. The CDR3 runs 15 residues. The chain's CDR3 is CASILTGLEYNEQFF. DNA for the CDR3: TGTGCCAGCATACTAACGGGACTAGAATACAATGAGCAGTTCTTC.

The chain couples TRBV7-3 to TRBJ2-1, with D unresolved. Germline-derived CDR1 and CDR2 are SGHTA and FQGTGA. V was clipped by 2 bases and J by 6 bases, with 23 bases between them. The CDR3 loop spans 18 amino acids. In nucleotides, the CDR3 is TGTGCCAGCAGCTTATCCCAGGTTTTGGGCGGACCTTCCAATGAGCAGTTCTTC. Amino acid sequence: CASSLSQVLGGPSNEQFF.